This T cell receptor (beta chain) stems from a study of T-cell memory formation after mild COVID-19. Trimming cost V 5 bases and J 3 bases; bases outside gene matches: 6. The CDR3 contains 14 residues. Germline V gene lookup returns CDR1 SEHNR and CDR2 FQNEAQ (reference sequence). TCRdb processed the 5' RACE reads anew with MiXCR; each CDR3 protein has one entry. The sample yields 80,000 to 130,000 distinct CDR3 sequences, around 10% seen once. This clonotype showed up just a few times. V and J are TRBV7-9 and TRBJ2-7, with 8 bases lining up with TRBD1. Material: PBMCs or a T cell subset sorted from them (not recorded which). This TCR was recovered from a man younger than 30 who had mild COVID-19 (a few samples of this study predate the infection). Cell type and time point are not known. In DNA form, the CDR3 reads TGTGCCAGCAGCACCAGACAGGGGTTCTACGAGCAGTACTTC. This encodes CASSTRQGFYEQYF.